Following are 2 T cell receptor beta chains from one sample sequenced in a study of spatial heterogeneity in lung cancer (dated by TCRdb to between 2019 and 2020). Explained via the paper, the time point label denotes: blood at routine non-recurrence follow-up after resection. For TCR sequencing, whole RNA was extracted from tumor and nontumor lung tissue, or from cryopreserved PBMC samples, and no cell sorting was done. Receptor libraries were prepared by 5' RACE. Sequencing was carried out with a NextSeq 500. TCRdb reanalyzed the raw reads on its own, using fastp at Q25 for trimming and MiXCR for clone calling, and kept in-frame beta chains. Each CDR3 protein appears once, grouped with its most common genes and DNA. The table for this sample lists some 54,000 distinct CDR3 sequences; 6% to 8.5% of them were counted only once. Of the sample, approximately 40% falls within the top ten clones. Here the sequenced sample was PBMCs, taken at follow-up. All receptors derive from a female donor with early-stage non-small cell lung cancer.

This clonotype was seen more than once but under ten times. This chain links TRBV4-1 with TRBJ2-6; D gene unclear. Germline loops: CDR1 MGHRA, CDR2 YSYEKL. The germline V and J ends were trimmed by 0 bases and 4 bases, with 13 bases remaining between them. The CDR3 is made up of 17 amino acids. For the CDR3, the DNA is TGCGCCAGCAGCCAAGACATCGGTGGTTGGGGGGCCAACGTCCTGACTTTC. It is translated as CASSQDIGGWGANVLTF.

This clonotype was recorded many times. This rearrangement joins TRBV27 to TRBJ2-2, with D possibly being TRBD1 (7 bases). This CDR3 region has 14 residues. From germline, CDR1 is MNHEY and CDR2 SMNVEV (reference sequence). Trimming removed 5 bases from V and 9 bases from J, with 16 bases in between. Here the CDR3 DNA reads TGTGCCAGCAGTGATGCAGGGGGGACCCGGGAGCTGTTTTTT. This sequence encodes CASSDAGGTRELFF.